The 26 T cell receptor beta chains in this list originate from one sample, sequenced in a study of OX40 agonist ivuxolimab in advanced cancers. This table comes from immunoSEQ multiplex PCR, and its TCRdb copy is limited to in-frame clones, with some not included. The sample includes around 30,000 clones, 84% of them seen just once. Sequencing used CD4+ or CD8+ T cells sorted from blood, obtained in a trial of the OX40 agonist ivuxolimab. These receptors all come from an adult with an advanced solid tumor such as melanoma, head and neck, liver or kidney cancer.

The rearrangement links TRBV13 to TRBJ1-1; 9 bases align to TRBD1. After removal of 2 bases from V and 5 bases from J, the junction contained 9 bases not matched to a gene. CDR3 size: 16 residues. The germline V gene encodes CDR1 PRHDT and CDR2 FYEKMQ (reference sequence). This CDR3 reads CASSLPTGGTSTEAFF. The CDR3 nucleotides read TGTGCCAGCAGCTTACCTACAGGGGGCACGAGTACTGAAGCTTTCTTT.

This clone was seen a single time. V usage is TRBV28 and J usage is TRBJ1-3; TRBD1 might be the D (5 bases). The CDR3 extends over 14 amino acids. Germline values: CDR1 MDHEN, CDR2 SYDVKM. Trimming took 3 bases from V and 5 from J, leaving 11 bases between them. The CDR3 loop is CASSLGRTRNTIYF. The CDR3 coding sequence is TGTGCCAGCAGTTTGGGACGGACGAGAAACACCATATATTTT.

This clone has only one observation. V usage is TRBV5-1 and J usage is TRBJ2-3; D not resolved. The CDR3 totals 12 residues. The V end lost 2 bases, the J end lost 0 bases, and 1 base lay between the germline ends. Germline V gene data show CDR1 as SGHRS and CDR2 as YFSETQ. CDR3 nucleotides: TGCGCCAGCAGCTTTAGCACAGATACGCAGTATTTT. Protein sequence: CASSFSTDTQYF.

This clone has only one observation. J is TRBJ2-2 and V is TRBV5-5; 10 bases fit TRBD2. In germline, CDR1 is SGHKS, CDR2 YYEKEE (reference sequence). V lost 4 bases to trimming and J lost 5 bases; unmatched junction nucleotides: 14. The CDR3 has 18 residues. The CDR3 reads CASSQTSGPSRGTGELFF. The CDR3, as DNA: TGTGCCAGCAGCCAGACTAGCGGGCCGTCCAGGGGAACCGGGGAGCTGTTTTTT.

V and J are TRBV27 and TRBJ2-1; TRBD2 agrees at 8 bases. With V trimmed by 6 bases and J by 9 bases, 7 bases remained unmatched. CDR3 length: 13 residues. Germline V gene lookup returns CDR1 MNHEY and CDR2 SMNVEV (reference sequence). In DNA form, the CDR3 reads TGTGCCAGCAGGATCGGGGGGGCCGCTGAGCAGTTCTTC. The encoded protein is CASRIGGAAEQFF.

The V and J genes are TRBV4-2 and TRBJ2-3; no firm D call. Trimming took 4 bases from V and 5 from J, leaving 13 bases between them. The germline CDR1 and CDR2 sequences are LGHNA and YNFKEQ. The CDR3 covers 14 residues. The CDR3 here is CASSPRSWGDTQYF. CDR3 DNA sequence: TGTGCCAGCAGCCCGAGGTCTTGGGGAGATACGCAGTATTTT.

This chain uses TRBV4-3 with TRBJ1-3; perhaps TRBD1 as D (5 bases). Between the trimmed V and J ends, which lost 1 base and 4 bases, there was a span of 14 bases. This CDR3 has 16 residues. Per germline, CDR1 LGHNA and CDR2 YSLEER. The CDR3 loop is CASSQATGLPGNTIYF. CDR3 nucleotide sequence: TGCGCCAGCAGCCAAGCTACGGGACTTCCAGGAAACACCATATATTTT.

The chain uses TRBV6-5 and TRBJ2-2; D may correspond to TRBD1 or TRBD2 (5 bases each). The germline V gene encodes CDR1 MNHEY and CDR2 SVGAGI. Deletions cut 6 bases from V and 7 bases from J, with 18 bases between. CDR3 length: 15 residues. CDR3 in DNA: TGTGCCAGCAGCCTCCGGGGCCCAAGGGACGGGGAGCTGTTTTTT. This codes for CASSLRGPRDGELFF.

V and J are TRBV5-1 and TRBJ1-1; 9 positions agree with TRBD1. Trimming at V came to 4 bases and at J to 0 bases, leaving 7 bases not matched to a gene. Per germline, CDR1 SGHRS and CDR2 YFSETQ. The CDR3 spans 16 residues. The CDR3 DNA follows: TGCGCCAGCAGCCTACGGACAGGGGCCATGAACACTGAAGCTTTCTTT. This sequence encodes CASSLRTGAMNTEAFF.

This clone came up once. The V call is TRBV6-4, the J call TRBJ2-2, with 12 nucleotides matching TRBD2. The ends lost 0 bases at V and 4 bases at J; junction bases unmatched: 0. Germline V gene data show CDR1 as MRHNA and CDR2 as SNTAGT. The CDR3 length is 16 residues. The CDR3 region is CASSDSTSGGTGELFF. In DNA, the CDR3 is TGTGCCAGCAGTGACTCGACTAGCGGGGGCACCGGGGAGCTGTTTTTT.

J is TRBJ1-4 and V is TRBV25-1; perhaps TRBD1 as D (6 bases). Germline V gene data show CDR1 as MGHDK and CDR2 as SYGVNS. The CDR3 consists of 15 residues. Trimming removed 3 bases at V and 8 bases at J, with 16 bases between. CDR3 in amino acids: CASSDTGAIREKLFF. The CDR3, as DNA: TGTGCCAGCAGTGACACGGGGGCCATTAGGGAAAAACTGTTTTTT.

This clone was detected a few times. The chain carries TRBV6-5 and TRBJ2-3; TRBD2 is a possible D gene (5 bases). The germline V gene has CDR1 MNHEY and CDR2 SVGAGI. CDR3 length: 15 amino acids. V was cut by 0 bases and J by 6 bases, with 13 bases left in between. CDR3 region: CASSYSPLPGDTQYF. The CDR3 nucleotides read TGTGCCAGCAGTTACTCGCCCCTGCCGGGGGATACGCAGTATTTT.

The V and J genes are TRBV6-4 and TRBJ2-2; D is ambiguous. The CDR3 length is 14 residues. Trimming pared 4 bases from V and 3 bases from J, leaving 9 bases between. The germline gives CDR1 MRHNA, CDR2 SNTAGT. CDR3 nucleotides: TGTGCCAGCAGTGTGGTGGTGGACACCGGGGAGCTGTTTTTT. Protein sequence: CASSVVVDTGELFF.

This clone was counted once. V and J are TRBV4-2 and TRBJ2-2; either TRBD1 or TRBD2 may fit D (6 bases each). V was clipped by 4 bases and J by 4 bases, with 16 bases between them. The CDR3 sequence is 16 residues long. Germline CDR1 reads LGHNA; CDR2 reads YNFKEQ. This CDR3 reads CASSLSSGAVTGELFF. The CDR3 DNA is TGTGCCAGCAGCCTAAGTTCGGGGGCGGTCACCGGGGAGCTGTTTTTT.

The rearrangement links TRBV28 to TRBJ2-3, with 8 bases matching TRBD1. The CDR3 is made up of 15 amino acids. Germline CDR1 reads MDHEN; CDR2 reads SYDVKM. The ends lost 3 bases at V and 10 bases at J; junction bases unmatched: 12. The CDR3 DNA reads as TGTGCCAGCAGTTTCTTGGTCACAGGGGGTGATCCGCAGTATTTT. The encoded protein is CASSFLVTGGDPQYF.

The chain carries TRBV7-8 and TRBJ1-3, with D possibly matching TRBD1 (5 bases). The CDR3 is made up of 14 amino acids. Trimming took off 3 bases at V and 0 bases at J, with 6 bases between the two ends. The germline CDR1 and CDR2 sequences are SGHVS and FQNEAQ. CDR3 sequence reads: CASSLDISGNTIYF. For the CDR3, the DNA is TGTGCCAGCAGCTTGGACATCTCTGGAAACACCATATATTTT.

Comment on this clone: Relative to the germline gene, one junction end is altered; a read error may explain this. V and J are TRBV6-5 and TRBJ2-1, with D tentatively TRBD2 (7 bases). The CDR3 spans 13 residues. From germline, CDR1 is MNHEY and CDR2 SVGAGI. CDR3 sequence (DNA): TGTGCCGCGAATCGATATTCAGGGGAGGGTTGGGTCTTC. Protein sequence: CAANRYSGEGWVF.

By sample fraction, this clone is medium-sized (0.01 to 0.1%). J is TRBJ1-5 and V is TRBV27, with TRBD1 as a possible D gene (5 bases). Germline V lookup: CDR1 MNHEY, CDR2 SMNVEV (reference sequence). V gave up 6 bases and J gave up 2 bases, with 11 bases separating them. The CDR3 loop spans 14 amino acids. The CDR3 is CASRTGTGNQPQHF. CDR3 sequence (DNA): TGTGCCAGCAGAACGGGGACGGGCAATCAGCCCCAGCATTTT.

The chain links TRBV4-2 to TRBJ1-5; tentative D call: TRBD1 (6 bases). V was clipped by 0 bases and J by 7 bases, with 10 bases between them. This CDR3 comprises 14 residues. Germline loops: CDR1 LGHNA, CDR2 YNFKEQ. DNA of the CDR3: TGTGCCAGCAGCCAAGAAGGGGGTCCCCAGCCCCAGCATTTT. It codes for CASSQEGGPQPQHF.

The chain recombines TRBV12-5 with TRBJ2-5; D is perhaps TRBD2 (5 bases). Trimming took off 6 bases at V and 7 bases at J, with 9 bases between the two ends. CDR1 LGHNT and CDR2 FRNRAP come from the germline V gene. This CDR3 comprises 11 residues. The CDR3 DNA is TGTGCTAGTGGATCTGCGGGGACCCAGTACTTC. The encoded protein is CASGSAGTQYF.

The chain couples TRBV29-1 to TRBJ2-1; 10 nucleotides match TRBD1. This CDR3 contains 13 residues. Germline V CDR1 and CDR2: SQVTM, ANQGSEA. The ends lost 3 bases at V and 7 bases at J; junction bases unmatched: 3. The CDR3 loop reads CSVETGGRNEQFF. The CDR3 DNA follows: TGCAGCGTTGAGACAGGGGGCCGAAATGAGCAGTTCTTC.

The chain uses TRBV2 and TRBJ1-2; 10 bases are shared with TRBD1. Germline trimming cut 4 bases from V and 2 bases from J; bases unmatched to any gene: 4. The V gene's germline CDR1 is SNHLY and CDR2 FYNNEI. The CDR3 is 15 residues long. CDR3 coding DNA: TGTGCCAGCAGTGCCCGACAGGGGGCGAACTATGGCTACACCTTC. It encodes CASSARQGANYGYTF.

The chain joins TRBV6-5 to TRBJ2-2; D not certain. CDR1 is MNHEY, CDR2 SVGAGI, per germline. The length of the CDR3 is 13 residues. V lost 2 bases and J lost 7, with 8 bases in between. In DNA form, the CDR3 reads TGTGCCAGCAGTTACGCCTTTAACGGGGAGCTGTTTTTT. Its translation is CASSYAFNGELFF.

V is TRBV29-1 and J is TRBJ2-5; D may match TRBD1 or TRBD2 (5 bases each). Germline CDR1 reads SQVTM; CDR2 reads ANQGSEA. V was shortened by 3 bases and J by 0 bases, with 8 bases between the two germline ends. The CDR3 covers 13 residues. The CDR3 DNA is TGCAGCGTTGAGGGACCCCACCAAGAGACCCAGTACTTC. This codes for CSVEGPHQETQYF.

The chain recombines TRBV19 with TRBJ1-5, with 7 bases that match TRBD1. CDR1 and CDR2 from the germline V gene are LNHDA and SQIVND (reference sequence). J gave up 9 bases and V 4 bases, and 6 bases lay outside the gene matches. The CDR3 consists of 13 residues. The CDR3 here is CASSSDRVGPQHF. The CDR3 nucleotides read TGTGCCAGTAGTAGCGACAGGGTCGGGCCCCAGCATTTT.

The chain uses TRBV27 and TRBJ2-7, with 9 nucleotides matching TRBD1. J lost 3 bases, V lost 4 bases, and 7 bases had no gene match. There are 15 residues in the CDR3. Germline V gene data show CDR1 as MNHEY and CDR2 as SMNVEV (reference sequence). CDR3 loop: CASSYAGQGIYEQYF. In DNA, the CDR3 is TGTGCCAGCAGTTACGCCGGACAGGGGATCTACGAGCAGTACTTC.